Given below is one T cell receptor (beta chain) in context. This CDR3 has 16 residues. Trimming took 0 bases from V and 5 from J; bases not matched to a gene: 7. Germline lookup yields CDR1 LNHNV and CDR2 YYDKDF (reference sequence). The data are from a study of blood T cell repertoires in COVID-19. Original methodology: Amplification with reference gene primers provided the estimates of nucleated cell counts. Assay used: immunoSEQ multiplex PCR; TCRdb lists only in-frame clones, some missing. The V and J calls and clone size come from that table; D and trimming were worked out from the DNA. The sample has 250,000 or so clones; approximately 90% are singletons.

The V gene is TRBV15, the J gene TRBJ1-5; 7 nucleotides line up with TRBD1. The sequence was obtained from a human donor in a cohort exposed to, infected with or recovered from COVID-19 (not recorded which). The donor label of this sample is uncertain. Specimen: PBMCs or T cells enriched from blood (not recorded which). The CDR3 nucleotides are TGTGCCACCAGCAGAGAAAGAGGGGGCGAGGATCAGCCCCAGCATTTT. Its protein product is CATSRERGGEDQPQHF.